The sequence of this T cell receptor beta chain was determined in a study of T-cell reconstitution after alpha-beta-depleted transplantation in children. This clonotype turned up a few times. The V end was cut by 5 bases, the J end by 0 bases, with 11 bases between. The germline gives CDR1 DFQATT, CDR2 SNEGSKA (reference sequence). CDR3 size: 14 residues. A TCRbeta library incorporating unique molecular identifiers was prepared. One entry per CDR3 protein results from TCRdb running MiXCR on the PCR reads. The table lists about 500,000 distinct CDR3 sequences, about 31% of them singletons, with 2% to 3% in the top ten.

The specimen was PBMCs from the stem cell graft donor, collected from the stem cell graft. The clonotype comes from a human donor who donated a stem cell graft to a child with aplastic anemia. The rearrangement uses TRBV20-1 and TRBJ2-4, with D possibly matching TRBD1 (6 bases). The CDR3 loop reads CSAVDSRAKNIQYF. Written as DNA, the CDR3 is TGCAGTGCTGTGGACAGCAGAGCCAAAAACATTCAGTACTTC.